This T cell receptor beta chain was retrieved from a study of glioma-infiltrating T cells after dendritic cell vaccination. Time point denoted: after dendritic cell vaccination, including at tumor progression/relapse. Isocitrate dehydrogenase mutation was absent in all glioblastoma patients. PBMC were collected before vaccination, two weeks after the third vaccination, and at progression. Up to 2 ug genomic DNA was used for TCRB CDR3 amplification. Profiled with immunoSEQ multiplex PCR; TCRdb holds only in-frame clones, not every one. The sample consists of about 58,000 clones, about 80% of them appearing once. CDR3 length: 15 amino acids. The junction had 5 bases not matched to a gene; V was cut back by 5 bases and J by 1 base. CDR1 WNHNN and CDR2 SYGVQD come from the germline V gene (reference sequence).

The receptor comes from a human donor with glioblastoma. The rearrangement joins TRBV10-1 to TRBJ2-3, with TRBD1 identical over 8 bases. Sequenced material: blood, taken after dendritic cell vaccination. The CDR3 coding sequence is TGCGCCAGCAGTCCGACGGGACAGGGCACAGATACGCAGTATTTT. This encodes CASSPTGQGTDTQYF.